Listed below are T cell receptor beta chains from one sample, sequenced in a study of blood T cell repertoires in COVID-19. The table came from immunoSEQ multiplex PCR; TCRdb's copy has only in-frame clones and leaves some out. This sample carries about 73,000 clones, 90% of them seen once, and the ten largest clones take about 5.1%. Sequencing input: peripheral blood. The receptors were sampled from a woman between 18 and 30 years old with acute or convalescent COVID-19. Each CDR3 is given without its conserved first and last residue.

>TRBJ2-2|TRBV30
AWSVLGSGTGELF
>TRBJ1-1|TRBV28
ASSLRGTEAF
>TRBJ2-3|TRBV2
ASSGWTGGTDTQY
>TRBJ2-7|TRBV5-8
ASSTAQGSLAYEQY
>TRBJ2-7|TRBV5-5
ASSSERDFSYEQY
>TRBJ1-4|TRBV15
ATSVGQLNEKLF
>TRBJ1-1|TRBV15
ATSSRARGTEAF
>TRBJ2-5|TRBV7-2
ASSKTSGRGETQY
>TRBJ2-4|TRBV6-5
ASRSSTGGSDIQY
>TRBJ1-2|TRBV7-2
ASSLQDRDGYT
>TRBJ1-2|TRBV6-5
ASSYREGSYGYT
>TRBJ2-5|TRBV12-3/TRBV12-4
ASGGAHQETQY